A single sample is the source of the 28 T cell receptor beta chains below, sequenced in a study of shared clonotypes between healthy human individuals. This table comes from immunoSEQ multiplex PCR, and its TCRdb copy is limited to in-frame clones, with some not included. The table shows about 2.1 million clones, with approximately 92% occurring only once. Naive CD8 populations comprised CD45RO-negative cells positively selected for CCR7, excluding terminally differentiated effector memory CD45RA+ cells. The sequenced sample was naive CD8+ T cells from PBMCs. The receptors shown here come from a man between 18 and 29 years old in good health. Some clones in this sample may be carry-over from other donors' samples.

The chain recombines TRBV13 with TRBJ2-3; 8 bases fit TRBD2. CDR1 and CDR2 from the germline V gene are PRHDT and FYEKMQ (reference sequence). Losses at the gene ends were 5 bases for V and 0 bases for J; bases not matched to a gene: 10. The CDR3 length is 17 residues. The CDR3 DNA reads TGTGCCAGCAGCCTCGAGGGCGGGAGGCCGAGCACAGATACGCAGTATTTT. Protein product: CASSLEGGRPSTDTQYF. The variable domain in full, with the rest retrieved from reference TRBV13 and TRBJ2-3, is AAGVIQSPRHLIKEKRETATLKCYPIPRHDTVYWYQQGPGQDPQFLISFYEKMQSDKGSIPDRFSAQQFSDYHSELNMSSLELGDSALYFCASSLEGGRPSTDTQYFGPGTRLTVL.

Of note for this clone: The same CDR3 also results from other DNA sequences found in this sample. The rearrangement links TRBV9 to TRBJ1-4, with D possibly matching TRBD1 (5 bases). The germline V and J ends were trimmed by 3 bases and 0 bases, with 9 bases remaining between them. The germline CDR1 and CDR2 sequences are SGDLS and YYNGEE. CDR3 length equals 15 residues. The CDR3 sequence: CASSASGSTNEKLFF. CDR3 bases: TGTGCCAGCAGCGCCTCAGGGTCAACTAATGAAAAACTGTTTTTT.

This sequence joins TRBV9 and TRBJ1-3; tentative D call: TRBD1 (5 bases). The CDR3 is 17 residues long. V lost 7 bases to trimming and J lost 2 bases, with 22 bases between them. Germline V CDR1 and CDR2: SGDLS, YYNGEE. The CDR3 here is CASRRAIREGPGNTIYF. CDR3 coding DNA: TGTGCCAGCCGGCGCGCCATACGTGAGGGGCCTGGAAACACCATATATTTT.

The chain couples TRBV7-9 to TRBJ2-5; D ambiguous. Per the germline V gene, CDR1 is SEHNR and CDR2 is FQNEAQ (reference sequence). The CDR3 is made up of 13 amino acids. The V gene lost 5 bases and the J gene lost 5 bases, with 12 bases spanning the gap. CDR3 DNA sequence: TGTGCCAGCAGCAGGACCCCCGGGGAGACCCAGTACTTC. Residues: CASSRTPGETQYF.

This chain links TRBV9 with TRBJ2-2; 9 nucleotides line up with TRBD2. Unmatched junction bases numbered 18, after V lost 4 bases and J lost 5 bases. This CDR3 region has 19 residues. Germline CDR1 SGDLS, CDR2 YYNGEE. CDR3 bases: TGTGCCAGCAGCCCCCACGGATGGATTAGCGGGAGTAATACCGGGGAGCTGTTTTTT. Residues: CASSPHGWISGSNTGELFF.

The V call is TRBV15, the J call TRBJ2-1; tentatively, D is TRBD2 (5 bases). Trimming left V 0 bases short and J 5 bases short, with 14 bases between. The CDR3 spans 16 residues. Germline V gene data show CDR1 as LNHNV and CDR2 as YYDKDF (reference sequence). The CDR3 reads CATSRDNFEGNNEQFF. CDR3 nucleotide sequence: TGTGCCACCAGCAGAGATAATTTCGAGGGAAACAATGAGCAGTTCTTC.

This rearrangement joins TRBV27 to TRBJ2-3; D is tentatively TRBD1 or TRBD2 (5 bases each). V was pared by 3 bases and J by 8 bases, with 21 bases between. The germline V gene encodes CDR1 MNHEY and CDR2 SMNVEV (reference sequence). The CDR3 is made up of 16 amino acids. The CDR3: CASSFGAEASRGTQYF. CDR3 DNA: TGTGCCAGCAGTTTCGGGGCCGAAGCTTCGAGGGGTACGCAGTATTTT.

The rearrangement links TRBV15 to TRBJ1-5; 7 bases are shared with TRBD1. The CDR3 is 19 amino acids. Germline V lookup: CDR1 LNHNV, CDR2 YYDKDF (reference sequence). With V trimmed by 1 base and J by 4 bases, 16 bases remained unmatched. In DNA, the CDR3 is TGTGCCACCAGCAGAGTCTACTTTCTTGCCGAACAGGGGAATCAGCCCCAGCATTTT. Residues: CATSRVYFLAEQGNQPQHF.

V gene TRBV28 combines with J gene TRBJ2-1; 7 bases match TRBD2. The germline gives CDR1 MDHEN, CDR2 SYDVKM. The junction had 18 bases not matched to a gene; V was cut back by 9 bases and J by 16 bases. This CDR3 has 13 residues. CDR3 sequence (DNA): TGTGCCAGTGACTTCCGGGGGAGCGGGATCGCCTTCTTC. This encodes CASDFRGSGIAFF.

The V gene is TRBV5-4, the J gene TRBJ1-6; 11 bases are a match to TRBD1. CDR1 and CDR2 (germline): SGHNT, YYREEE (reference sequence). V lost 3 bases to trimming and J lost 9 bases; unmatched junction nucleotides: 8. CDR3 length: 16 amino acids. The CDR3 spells CASSSASGTGGSPLHF. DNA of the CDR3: TGTGCCAGCAGCTCGGCCTCCGGGACAGGGGGTTCACCCCTCCACTTT.

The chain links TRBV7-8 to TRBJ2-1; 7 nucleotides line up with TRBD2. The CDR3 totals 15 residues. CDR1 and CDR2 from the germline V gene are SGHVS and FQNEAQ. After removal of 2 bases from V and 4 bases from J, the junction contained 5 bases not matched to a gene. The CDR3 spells CASSLSLADYNEQFF. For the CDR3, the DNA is TGTGCCAGCAGCTTAAGCCTAGCGGATTACAATGAGCAGTTCTTC.

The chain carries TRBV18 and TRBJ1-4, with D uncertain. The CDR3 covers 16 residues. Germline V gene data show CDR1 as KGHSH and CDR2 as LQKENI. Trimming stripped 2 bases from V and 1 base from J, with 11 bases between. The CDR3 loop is CASSPSMGKTNEKLFF. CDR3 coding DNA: TGTGCCAGCTCACCATCGATGGGGAAAACTAATGAAAAACTGTTTTTT.

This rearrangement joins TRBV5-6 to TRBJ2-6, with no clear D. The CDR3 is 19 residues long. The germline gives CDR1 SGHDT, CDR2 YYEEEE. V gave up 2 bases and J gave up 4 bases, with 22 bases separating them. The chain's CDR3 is CASSFDWKGKGPGANVLTF. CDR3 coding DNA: TGTGCCAGCAGCTTTGATTGGAAAGGGAAAGGGCCAGGGGCCAACGTCCTGACTTTC.

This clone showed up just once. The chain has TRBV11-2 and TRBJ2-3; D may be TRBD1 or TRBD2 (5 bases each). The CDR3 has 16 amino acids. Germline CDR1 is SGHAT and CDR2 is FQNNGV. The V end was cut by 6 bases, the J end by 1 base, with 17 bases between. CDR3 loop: CASRSRGLYGTDTQYF. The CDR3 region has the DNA TGTGCCAGCAGATCCCGGGGCCTCTACGGCACAGATACGCAGTATTTT.

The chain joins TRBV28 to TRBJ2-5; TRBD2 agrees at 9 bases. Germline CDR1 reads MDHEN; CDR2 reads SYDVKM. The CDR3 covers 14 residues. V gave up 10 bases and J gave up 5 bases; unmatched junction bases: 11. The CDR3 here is CATTFAGGAETQYF. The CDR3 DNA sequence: TGTGCCACCACCTTCGCGGGGGGGGCCGAGACCCAGTACTTC. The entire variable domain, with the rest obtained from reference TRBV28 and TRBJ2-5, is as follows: DVKVTQSSRYLVKRTGEKVFLECVQDMDHENMFWYRQDPGLGLRLIYFSYDVKMKEKGDIPEGYSVSREKKERFSLILESASTNQTSMYLCATTFAGGAETQYFGPGTRLLVL.

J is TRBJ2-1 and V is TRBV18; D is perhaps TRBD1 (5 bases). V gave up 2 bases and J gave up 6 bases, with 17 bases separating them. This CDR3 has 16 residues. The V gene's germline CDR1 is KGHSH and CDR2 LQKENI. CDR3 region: CASSPKGQGSLNEQFF. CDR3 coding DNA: TGTGCCAGCTCACCAAAGGGGCAGGGTAGTCTCAATGAGCAGTTCTTC.

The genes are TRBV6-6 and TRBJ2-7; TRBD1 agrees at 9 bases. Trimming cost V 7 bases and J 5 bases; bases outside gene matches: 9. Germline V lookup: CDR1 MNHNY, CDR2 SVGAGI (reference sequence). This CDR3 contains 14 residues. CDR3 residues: CASIPGQGGHEQYF. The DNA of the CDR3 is TGTGCCAGCATTCCGGGACAGGGAGGTCACGAGCAGTACTTC.

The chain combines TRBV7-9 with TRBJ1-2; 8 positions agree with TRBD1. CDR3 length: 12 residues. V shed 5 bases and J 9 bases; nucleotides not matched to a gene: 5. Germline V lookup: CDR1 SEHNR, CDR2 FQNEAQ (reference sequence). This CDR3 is CASSRTGQSYTF. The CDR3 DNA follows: TGTGCCAGCAGCCGGACAGGGCAAAGCTACACCTTC.

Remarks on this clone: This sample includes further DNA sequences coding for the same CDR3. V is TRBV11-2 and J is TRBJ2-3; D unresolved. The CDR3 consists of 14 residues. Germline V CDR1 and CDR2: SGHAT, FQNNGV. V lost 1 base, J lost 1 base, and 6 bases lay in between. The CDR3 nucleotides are TGTGCCAGCAGCTTAGTCGGTGGCACAGATACGCAGTATTTT. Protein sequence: CASSLVGGTDTQYF.

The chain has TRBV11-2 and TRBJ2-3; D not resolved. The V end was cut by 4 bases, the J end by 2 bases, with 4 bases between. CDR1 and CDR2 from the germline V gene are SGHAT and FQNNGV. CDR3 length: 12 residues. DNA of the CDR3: TGTGCCAGCAGCTCAGACACAGATACGCAGTATTTT. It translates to CASSSDTDTQYF.

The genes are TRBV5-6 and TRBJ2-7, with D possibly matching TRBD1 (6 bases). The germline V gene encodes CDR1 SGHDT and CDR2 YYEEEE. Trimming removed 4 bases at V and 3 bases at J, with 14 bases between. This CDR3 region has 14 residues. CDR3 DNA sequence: TGTGCCAGCAGCCAACGTCGGACAGACTACGAGCAGTACTTC. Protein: CASSQRRTDYEQYF. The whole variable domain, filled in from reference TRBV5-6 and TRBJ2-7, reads DAGVTQSPTHLIKTRGQQVTLRCSPKSGHDTVSWYQQALGQGPQFIFQYYEEEERQRGNFPDRFSGHQFPNYSSELNVNALLLGDSALYLCASSQRRTDYEQYFGPGTRLTVT.

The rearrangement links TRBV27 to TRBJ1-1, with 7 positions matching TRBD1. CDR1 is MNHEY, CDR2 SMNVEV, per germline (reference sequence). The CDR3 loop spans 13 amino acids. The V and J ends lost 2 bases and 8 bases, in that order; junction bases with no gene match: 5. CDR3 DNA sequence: TGTGCCAGCAGTTTAAGGACAGGACCCGAAGCTTTCTTT. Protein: CASSLRTGPEAFF.

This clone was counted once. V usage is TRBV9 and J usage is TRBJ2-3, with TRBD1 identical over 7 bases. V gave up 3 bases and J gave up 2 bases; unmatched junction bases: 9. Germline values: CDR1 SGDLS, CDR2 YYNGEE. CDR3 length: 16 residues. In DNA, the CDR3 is TGTGCCAGCAGCGGATCGACAGGGCGATCCACAGATACGCAGTATTTT. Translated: CASSGSTGRSTDTQYF.

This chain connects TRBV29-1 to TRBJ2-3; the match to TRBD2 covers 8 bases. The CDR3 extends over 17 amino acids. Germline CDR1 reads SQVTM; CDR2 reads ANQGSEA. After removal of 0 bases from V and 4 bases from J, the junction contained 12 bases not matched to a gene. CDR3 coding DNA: TGCAGCGTTGAAGATCTGCGGGGGGCCAAGGAAGCAGATACGCAGTATTTT. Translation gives CSVEDLRGAKEADTQYF.

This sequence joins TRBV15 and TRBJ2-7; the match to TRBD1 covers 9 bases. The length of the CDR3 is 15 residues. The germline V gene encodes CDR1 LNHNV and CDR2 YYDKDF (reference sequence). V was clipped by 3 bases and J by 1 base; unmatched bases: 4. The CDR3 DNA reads TGTGCCACCAGCAGTAACAGGGGGCCATCCTACGAGCAGTACTTC. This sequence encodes CATSSNRGPSYEQYF.

CDR3 nucleotide sequence: TGTGCCAGCAGCCGGGGGGCCCAGACAGCCGCAACTAATGAAAAACTGTTTTTT. As protein: CASSRGAQTAATNEKLFF. The V gene is TRBV7-9, the J gene TRBJ1-4; D perhaps matches TRBD1 (6 bases). The CDR3 has 18 amino acids. Trimming left V 5 bases short and J 0 bases short, with 19 bases between. CDR1 and CDR2 (germline): SEHNR, FQNEAQ (reference sequence).

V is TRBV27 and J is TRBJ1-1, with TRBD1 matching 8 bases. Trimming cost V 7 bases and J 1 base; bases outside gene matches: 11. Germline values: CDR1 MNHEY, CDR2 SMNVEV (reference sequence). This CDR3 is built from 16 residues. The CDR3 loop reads CASKHGPGTGNTEAFF. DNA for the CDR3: TGTGCCAGCAAGCATGGTCCCGGGACAGGGAACACTGAAGCTTTCTTT.

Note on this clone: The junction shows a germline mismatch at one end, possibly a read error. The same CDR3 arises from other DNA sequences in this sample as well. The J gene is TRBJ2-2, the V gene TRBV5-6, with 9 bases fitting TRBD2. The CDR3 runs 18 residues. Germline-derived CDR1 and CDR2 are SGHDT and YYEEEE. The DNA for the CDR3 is TGTGCCAGCAGCTTGGTAGTTTCTAGCGGGACGGGAACCGGGGAGCTGTTCTTT. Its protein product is CASSLVVSSGTGTGELFF.